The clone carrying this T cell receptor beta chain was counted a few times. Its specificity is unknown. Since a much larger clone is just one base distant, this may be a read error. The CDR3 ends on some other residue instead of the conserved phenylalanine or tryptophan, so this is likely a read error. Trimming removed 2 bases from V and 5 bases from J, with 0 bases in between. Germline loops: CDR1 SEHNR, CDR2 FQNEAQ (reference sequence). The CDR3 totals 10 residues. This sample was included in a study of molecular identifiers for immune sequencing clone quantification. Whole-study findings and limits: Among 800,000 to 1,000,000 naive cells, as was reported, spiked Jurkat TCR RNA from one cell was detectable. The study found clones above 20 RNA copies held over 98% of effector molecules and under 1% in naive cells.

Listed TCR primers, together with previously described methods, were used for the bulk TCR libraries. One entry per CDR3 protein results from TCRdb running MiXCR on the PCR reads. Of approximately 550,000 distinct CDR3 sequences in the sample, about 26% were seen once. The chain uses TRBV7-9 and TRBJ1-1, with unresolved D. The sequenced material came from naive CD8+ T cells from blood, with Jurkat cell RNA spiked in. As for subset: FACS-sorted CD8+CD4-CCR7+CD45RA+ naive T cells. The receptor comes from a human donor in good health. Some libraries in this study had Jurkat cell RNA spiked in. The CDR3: CASSLTEAFL. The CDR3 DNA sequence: TGTGCCAGCAGCTTAACTGAAGCTTTCTTA.